This T cell receptor (beta chain) was identified in a study of regulatory T cells in long-lasting Graves disease. This CDR3 is 15 amino acids long. Per germline, CDR1 SGHRS and CDR2 YFSETQ. Combining iRepertoire HTBI primers with Arm-PCR of CDR3 regions, the authors built TCR beta libraries. MiXCR, applied by TCRdb to the multiplex PCR reads, yields one record per CDR3 protein. The sample has a few hundred thousand distinct CDR3 sequences; 13% to 15% are singletons. This clonotype has at least ten counts. Germline is not matched at one junction end, which may reflect a read error. Stated time point: newly diagnosed GD, antithyroid drugs for less than 3 months. With RNA extracted from PBMCs as input, the TCR library was made. The same data also contributed to another study, on T cells in Graves' hyperthyroidism and ophthalmopathy.

Source: peripheral blood mononuclear cells (PBMCs), taken at new diagnosis, from a patient treated with antithyroid drugs. This chain joins TRBV5-1 and TRBJ2-1; 8 bases match TRBD2. This sequence originates from a woman between 50 and 59 years old with Graves disease. As DNA, the CDR3 is TGTGCCAGCAGCTTGGAGGCGGGAGGCTACAATGAGCAGTTCTTC. Its translation: CASSLEAGGYNEQFF.